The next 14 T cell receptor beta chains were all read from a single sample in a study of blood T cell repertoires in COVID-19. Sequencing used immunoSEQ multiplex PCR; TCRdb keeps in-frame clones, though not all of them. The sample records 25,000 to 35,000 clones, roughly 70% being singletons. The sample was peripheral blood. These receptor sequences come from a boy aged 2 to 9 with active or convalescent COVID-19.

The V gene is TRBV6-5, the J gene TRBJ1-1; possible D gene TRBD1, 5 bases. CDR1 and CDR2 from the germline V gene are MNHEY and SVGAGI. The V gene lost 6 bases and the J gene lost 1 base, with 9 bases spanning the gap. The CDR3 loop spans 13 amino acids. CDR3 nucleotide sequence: TGTGCCAGCAGGATAGGACAGAACACTGAAGCTTTCTTT. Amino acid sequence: CASRIGQNTEAFF.

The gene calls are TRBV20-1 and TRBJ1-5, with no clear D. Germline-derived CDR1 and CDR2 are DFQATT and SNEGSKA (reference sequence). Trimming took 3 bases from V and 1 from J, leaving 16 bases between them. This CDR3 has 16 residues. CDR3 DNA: TGCAGTGCTAGTAATCCGAGACATGGGAGCAATCAGCCCCAGCATTTT. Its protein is CSASNPRHGSNQPQHF.

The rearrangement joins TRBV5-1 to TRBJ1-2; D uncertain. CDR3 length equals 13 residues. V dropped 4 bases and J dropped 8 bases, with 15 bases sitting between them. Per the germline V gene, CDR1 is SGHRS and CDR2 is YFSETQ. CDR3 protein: CASSPTRQGGYTF. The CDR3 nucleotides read TGCGCCAGCAGCCCCACCCGACAAGGCGGCTACACCTTC.

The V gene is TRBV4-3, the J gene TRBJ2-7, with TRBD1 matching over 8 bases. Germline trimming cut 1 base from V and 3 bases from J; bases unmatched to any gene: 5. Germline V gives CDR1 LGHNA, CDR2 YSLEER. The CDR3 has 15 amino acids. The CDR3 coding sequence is TGCGCCAGCAGCCAAGGACAGGGGATCATCTACGAGCAGTACTTC. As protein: CASSQGQGIIYEQYF.

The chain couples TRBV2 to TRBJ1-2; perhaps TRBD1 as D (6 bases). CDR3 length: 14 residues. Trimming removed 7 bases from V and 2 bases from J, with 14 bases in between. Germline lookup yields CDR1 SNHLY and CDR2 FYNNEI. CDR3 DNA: TGTGCCAGCACCACGCAGGGGCCCAACTATGGCTACACCTTC. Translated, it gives CASTTQGPNYGYTF.

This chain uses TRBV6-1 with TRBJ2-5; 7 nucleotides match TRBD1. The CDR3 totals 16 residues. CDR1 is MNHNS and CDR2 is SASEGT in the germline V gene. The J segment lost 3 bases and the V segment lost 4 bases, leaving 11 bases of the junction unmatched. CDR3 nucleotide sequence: TGTGCCAGCAGTGTTATTTTCCACAGGGGTGAAGAGACCCAGTACTTC. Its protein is CASSVIFHRGEETQYF.

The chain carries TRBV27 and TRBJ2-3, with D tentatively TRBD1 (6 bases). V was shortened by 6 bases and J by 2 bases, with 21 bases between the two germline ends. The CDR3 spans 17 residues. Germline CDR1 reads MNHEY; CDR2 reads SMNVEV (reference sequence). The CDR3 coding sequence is TGTGCCAGCAGGATTACACAGGGAAAAGGATACACAGATACGCAGTATTTT. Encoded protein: CASRITQGKGYTDTQYF.

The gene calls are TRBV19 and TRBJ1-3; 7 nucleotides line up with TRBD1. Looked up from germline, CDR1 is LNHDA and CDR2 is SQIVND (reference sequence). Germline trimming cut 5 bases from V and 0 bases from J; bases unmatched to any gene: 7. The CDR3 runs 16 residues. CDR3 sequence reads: CASSQLGQISGNTIYF. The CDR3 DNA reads TGTGCCAGTAGTCAATTGGGACAGATCTCTGGAAACACCATATATTTT.

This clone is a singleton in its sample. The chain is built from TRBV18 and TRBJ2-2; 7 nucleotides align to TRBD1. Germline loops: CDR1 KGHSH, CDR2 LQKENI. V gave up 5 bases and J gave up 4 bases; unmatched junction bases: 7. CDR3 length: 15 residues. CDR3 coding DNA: TGTGCCAGCTCAACTGATACAGGGGCCACCGGGGAGCTGTTTTTT. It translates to CASSTDTGATGELFF.

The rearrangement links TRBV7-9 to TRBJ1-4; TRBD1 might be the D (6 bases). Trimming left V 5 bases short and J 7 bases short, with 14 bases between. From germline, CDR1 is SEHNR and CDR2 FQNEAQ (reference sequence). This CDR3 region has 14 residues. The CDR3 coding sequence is TGTGCCAGCAGCCTGGTCAGGGGAGTTGAAAAACTGTTTTTT. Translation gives CASSLVRGVEKLFF.

In DNA form, the CDR3 reads TGTGCCAGTGCCACTCAATCCGGGACAGGCTCAGATACGCAGTATTTT. It specifies CASATQSGTGSDTQYF. The chain couples TRBV7-2 to TRBJ2-3; 8 bases are shared with TRBD1. The V and J ends lost 9 bases and 4 bases, in that order; junction bases with no gene match: 15. The length of the CDR3 is 16 residues. The germline gives CDR1 SGHTA, CDR2 FQGNSA. The complete variable domain, with remaining parts taken from reference TRBV7-2 and TRBJ2-3, reads GAGVSQSPSNKVTEKGKDVELRCDPISGHTALYWYRQSLGQGLEFLIYFQGNSAPDKSGLPSDRFSAERTGGSVSTLTIQRTQQEDSAVYLCASATQSGTGSDTQYFGPGTRLTVL.

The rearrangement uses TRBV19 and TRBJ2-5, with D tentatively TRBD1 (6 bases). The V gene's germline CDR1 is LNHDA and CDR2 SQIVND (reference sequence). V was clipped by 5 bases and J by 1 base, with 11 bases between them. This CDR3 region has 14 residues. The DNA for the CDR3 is TGTGCCAGTAGTCACAGGGTAGGCCAAGAGACCCAGTACTTC. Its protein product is CASSHRVGQETQYF. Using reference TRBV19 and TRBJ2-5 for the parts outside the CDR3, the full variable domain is DGGITQSPKYLFRKEGQNVTLSCEQNLNHDAMYWYRQDPGQGLRLIYYSQIVNDFQKGDIAEGYSVSREKKESFPLTVTSAQKNPTAFYLCASSHRVGQETQYFGPGTRLLVL.

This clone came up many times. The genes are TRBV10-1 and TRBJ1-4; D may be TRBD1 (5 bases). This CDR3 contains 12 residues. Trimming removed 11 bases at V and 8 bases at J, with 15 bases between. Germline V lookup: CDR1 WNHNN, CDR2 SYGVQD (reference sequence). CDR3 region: CALDGGREKLFF. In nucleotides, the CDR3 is TGCGCCCTTGACGGGGGGAGAGAAAAACTGTTTTTT.

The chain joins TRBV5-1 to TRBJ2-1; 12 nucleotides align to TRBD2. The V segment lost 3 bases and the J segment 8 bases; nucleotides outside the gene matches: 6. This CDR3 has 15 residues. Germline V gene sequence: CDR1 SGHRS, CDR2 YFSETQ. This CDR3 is CASSWLAGGQDEQFF. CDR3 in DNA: TGCGCCAGCAGCTGGCTAGCGGGGGGGCAGGATGAGCAGTTCTTC.